This TCR beta chain was profiled in a study of blood T cell repertoires in COVID-19. The CDR3 contains 15 residues. V shed 8 bases and J 5 bases; nucleotides not matched to a gene: 10. The germline V gene encodes CDR1 SEHNR and CDR2 FQNEAQ (reference sequence). Using immunoSEQ multiplex PCR, the repertoire was profiled, and TCRdb retains in-frame clones only, with some absent. Here the sample spans some 330,000 clones, roughly 90% being singletons. What was sequenced was peripheral blood. The chain recombines TRBV7-9 with TRBJ2-3, with TRBD2 matching 10 bases. This clonotype was obtained from a woman in her 30s with COVID-19, enrolled during active disease. The CDR3 nucleotides are TGTGCCAGCTTAGAGAGCGGGGGGGCCAGAGATACGCAGTATTTT. It yields the protein CASLESGGARDTQYF.